These 8 T cell receptor beta chains share one sample of origin, sequenced in a study of control samples from healthy donors and cancer patients. Sequenced by immunoSEQ multiplex PCR; TCRdb stores in-frame clones only, minus some. The sample holds 100,000 to 150,000 clones, around 93% seen once. Input material: blood. The receptors were gathered from a man aged 18 to 29 in good health.

The chain couples TRBV29-1 to TRBJ2-2; D might be TRBD1 or TRBD2, each matching 6 bases. Germline CDR1 is SQVTM and CDR2 is ANQGSEA. This CDR3 has 14 amino acids. V was clipped by 2 bases and J by 0 bases, with 7 bases between them. As DNA, the CDR3 is TGCAGCGTTGAAAGGGGGGCGAACACCGGGGAGCTGTTTTTT. Translating gives CSVERGANTGELFF.

The chain employs TRBV7-6 and TRBJ1-2; 12 bases line up with TRBD1. The CDR3 is 18 amino acids. The germline V gene has CDR1 SGHVS and CDR2 FNYEAQ. Unmatched junction bases numbered 9, after V lost 4 bases and J lost 0 bases. Here the CDR3 DNA reads TGTGCCAGCAGCTCCCAAGGGGGACAGGGGGCCGCTAACTATGGCTACACCTTC. It is translated as CASSSQGGQGAANYGYTF.

The chain employs TRBV5-6 and TRBJ1-2; 7 bases agree with TRBD1. The germline V gene encodes CDR1 SGHDT and CDR2 YYEEEE. This CDR3 spans 12 amino acids. The V segment lost 4 bases and the J segment 8 bases; nucleotides outside the gene matches: 5. The CDR3 region is CASSVDRVGYTF. CDR3 in DNA: TGTGCCAGCAGCGTCGACAGGGTCGGCTACACCTTC. Complete variable domain (other parts from reference TRBV5-6 and TRBJ1-2): DAGVTQSPTHLIKTRGQQVTLRCSPKSGHDTVSWYQQALGQGPQFIFQYYEEEERQRGNFPDRFSGHQFPNYSSELNVNALLLGDSALYLCASSVDRVGYTFGSGTRLTVV.

CDR3 residues: CASSQGWGVYGYTF. DNA for the CDR3: TGCGCCAGCAGCCAAGGCTGGGGGGTCTATGGCTACACCTTC. The V gene is TRBV4-1, the J gene TRBJ1-2; D is possibly TRBD1 (5 bases). V was trimmed by 1 base and J by 4 bases, leaving 10 bases between them. The CDR3 spans 14 residues. CDR1 is MGHRA, CDR2 YSYEKL, per germline.

The chain combines TRBV29-1 with TRBJ2-3; maybe TRBD1 (6 bases). Trimming stripped 7 bases from V and 5 bases from J, with 16 bases between. CDR1 SQVTM and CDR2 ANQGSEA come from the germline V gene. The CDR3 sequence is 13 residues long. The CDR3 region is CSAETGRGDTQYF. The CDR3 bases are TGCAGCGCCGAGACAGGCCGGGGAGATACGCAGTATTTT.

The chain combines TRBV19 with TRBJ1-1; the match to TRBD1 covers 8 bases. Germline lookup yields CDR1 LNHDA and CDR2 SQIVND (reference sequence). Trimming cost V 3 bases and J 6 bases; bases outside gene matches: 6. The CDR3 is 14 residues long. In nucleotides, the CDR3 is TGTGCCAGTAGTATTGGACAGGGACGCCCTGAAGCTTTCTTT. Protein product: CASSIGQGRPEAFF.

The gene calls are TRBV5-4 and TRBJ2-1, with 7 bases aligning to TRBD2. Per germline, CDR1 SGHNT and CDR2 YYREEE (reference sequence). Germline trimming cut 3 bases from V and 0 bases from J; bases unmatched to any gene: 3. The CDR3 extends over 15 amino acids. The DNA of the CDR3 is TGTGCCAGCAGCTGGCGGGGGAGCTCCTACAATGAGCAGTTCTTC. It translates to CASSWRGSSYNEQFF.

The V gene is TRBV10-3, the J gene TRBJ1-1, with D uncertain. The CDR3 runs 14 residues. Trimming pared 3 bases from V and 0 bases from J, leaving 8 bases between. Germline CDR1 and CDR2: ENHRY and SYGVKD. CDR3 sequence reads: CAISDWQLNTEAFF. In DNA, the CDR3 is TGTGCCATCAGTGACTGGCAATTGAACACTGAAGCTTTCTTT.